One sample yielded the 11 T cell receptor beta chains listed below, sequenced in a study of neoadjuvant anti-PD-1 for oral cavity cancer. TCRdb's table, derived via immunoSEQ multiplex PCR, lists solely in-frame clones and lacks some. The table records about 81,000 clones, about four fifths of them present only once. The starting material was PBMCs, obtained before nivolumab (anti-PD-1) treatment. The receptors come from a person aged 40-85 years with oral cavity squamous cell carcinoma.

As for this clone: Since no conserved phenylalanine or tryptophan closes the CDR3, a read error is the likely cause. The DNA is left out, because the CDR3 cannot be placed on it with certainty; the CDR3 is given as TCRdb lists it. V is TRBV6-1 and J is TRBJ2-7; TRBD2 is the table's D call and was not checked against the DNA. Per the germline V gene, CDR1 is MNHNS and CDR2 is SASEGT. The length of the CDR3 is 9 amino acids, counting both ends. This chain's CDR3 is CAGERGGPP.

The table lists this clone with a count of one. The chain couples TRBV21-1 to TRBJ1-1. TRBV21-1 is a pseudogene locus. The CDR3 runs to 16 residues. In nucleotides, the CDR3 is TGTGCCAGCAGCAATCTCGGCGACGCCCTGAACACTGAAGCTTTCTTT. Translated, it gives CASSNLGDALNTEAFF.

The CDR3 nucleotides read TGTGCCAGCAGTGACACAGGGGTCGAGCAGTACTTC. Translated, it gives CASSDTGVEQYF. The chain carries TRBV2 and TRBJ2-7; 7 nucleotides line up with TRBD1. The CDR3 consists of 12 residues. Trimming took 3 bases from V and 6 from J; bases not matched to a gene: 2. The germline CDR1 and CDR2 sequences are SNHLY and FYNNEI. Drawing the rest from reference TRBV2 and TRBJ2-7, the complete variable domain is EPEVTQTPSHQVTQMGQEVILRCVPISNHLYFYWYRQILGQKVEFLVSFYNNEISEKSEIFDDQFSVERPDGSNFTLKIRSTKLEDSAMYFCASSDTGVEQYFGPGTRLTVT.

The CDR3: CASVGQNQPQHF. The CDR3, as DNA: TGTGCCAGCGTGGGACAGAATCAGCCCCAGCATTTT. The V gene is TRBV6-1, the J gene TRBJ1-5; 7 bases agree with TRBD1. Trimming cost V 8 bases and J 4 bases; bases outside gene matches: 2. From germline, CDR1 is MNHNS and CDR2 SASEGT. This CDR3 comprises 12 residues.

The chain couples TRBV30 to TRBJ2-1; 9 positions agree with TRBD1. The CDR3 extends over 15 amino acids. The V and J ends lost 5 bases and 7 bases, in that order; junction bases with no gene match: 12. The germline CDR1 and CDR2 sequences are GTSNPN and SVGIG (reference sequence). The CDR3 DNA reads TGTGCCTGGGAATCACAGGGGGCGGTGTGGAATGAGCAGTTCTTC. Translated: CAWESQGAVWNEQFF.

V is TRBV25-1 and J is TRBJ2-1; 11 bases agree with TRBD2. From germline, CDR1 is MGHDK and CDR2 SYGVNS. The CDR3 contains 18 residues. Unmatched junction bases numbered 15, after V lost 5 bases and J lost 6 bases. CDR3 DNA: TGTGCCAGCAGTCCGGGAGAGATTAGCGGGAGGGGGGGCAATGAGCAGTTCTTC. This encodes CASSPGEISGRGGNEQFF.

The chain combines TRBV2 with TRBJ1-1, with a possible D match to TRBD1 (6 bases). The CDR3 totals 14 residues. The V gene's germline CDR1 is SNHLY and CDR2 FYNNEI. V was clipped by 7 bases and J by 1 base, with 13 bases between them. Here the CDR3 DNA reads TGTGCCAGCACGGGGGCAGCTACGAACACTGAAGCTTTCTTT. It encodes CASTGAATNTEAFF.

The chain couples TRBV28 to TRBJ2-1; D possibly corresponds to TRBD1 (5 bases). The CDR3 runs to 18 residues. V was cut by 6 bases and J by 2 bases, with 23 bases left in between. Germline CDR1 reads MDHEN; CDR2 reads SYDVKM. The CDR3 DNA reads TGTGCCAGCAGACCCGGATATCGTGACAGTCTACCCTACAATGAGCAGTTCTTC. Residues: CASRPGYRDSLPYNEQFF.

The chain carries TRBV6-1 and TRBJ1-3; D is ambiguous. The length of the CDR3 is 14 residues. Trimming shortened V by 2 bases and J by 4 bases, and 9 bases separated the two germline ends. The germline gives CDR1 MNHNS, CDR2 SASEGT. The CDR3: CASSELLGGNTIYF. The CDR3 DNA follows: TGTGCCAGCAGTGAACTCTTGGGAGGAAACACCATATATTTT.

The chain joins TRBV19 to TRBJ1-3; D may be TRBD1 (5 bases). Trimming shortened V by 3 bases and J by 7 bases, and 10 bases separated the two germline ends. CDR1 is LNHDA and CDR2 is SQIVND in the germline V gene (reference sequence). The CDR3 runs 13 residues. The chain's CDR3 is CASSIGGANTIYF. CDR3 DNA: TGTGCCAGTAGTATCGGCGGGGCCAACACCATATATTTT. Filled out from reference TRBV19 and TRBJ1-3, the complete variable domain reads DGGITQSPKYLFRKEGQNVTLSCEQNLNHDAMYWYRQDPGQGLRLIYYSQIVNDFQKGDIAEGYSVSREKKESFPLTVTSAQKNPTAFYLCASSIGGANTIYFGEGSWLTVV.

This clone was seen a handful of times. The CDR3 protein is CASSIRTSGNADTQYF. In DNA, the CDR3 is TGTGCCAGTAGTATCCGGACTAGCGGGAATGCAGATACGCAGTATTTT. V and J are TRBV19 and TRBJ2-3; 12 bases match TRBD2. Germline V gene sequence: CDR1 LNHDA, CDR2 SQIVND (reference sequence). Trimming cost V 3 bases and J 4 bases; bases outside gene matches: 5. This CDR3 is 16 amino acids long. Together with reference TRBV19 and TRBJ2-3, the CDR3 gives the full variable domain: DGGITQSPKYLFRKEGQNVTLSCEQNLNHDAMYWYRQDPGQGLRLIYYSQIVNDFQKGDIAEGYSVSREKKESFPLTVTSAQKNPTAFYLCASSIRTSGNADTQYFGPGTRLTVL.